Below are 9 T cell receptor beta chains sequenced from a single sample in a study of cytomegalovirus exposure and HLA in healthy donors. The PCR contained 60 Vbeta and 13 Jbeta primers. Profiled with immunoSEQ multiplex PCR; TCRdb holds only in-frame clones, not every one. The sample table includes around 51,000 clones. The sample consisted of PBMCs. The receptors shown here come from a woman aged 40-49 years in good health and CMV-seronegative.

DNA of the CDR3: TGTGCCAGCAGGGGCGGGACAGGGGTTGCCTATGGCTACACCTTC. It yields the protein CASRGGTGVAYGYTF. This chain joins TRBV6-1 and TRBJ1-2; 10 nucleotides align to TRBD1. The CDR3 is 15 amino acids. V lost 6 bases to trimming and J lost 4 bases; unmatched junction nucleotides: 8. CDR1 and CDR2 (germline): MNHNS, SASEGT.

V usage is TRBV7-3 and J usage is TRBJ2-7; D is unresolved. This CDR3 spans 13 amino acids. With 0 bases removed from V and 2 bases from J, the gap between germline ends came to 5 bases. Germline CDR1 and CDR2: SGHTA and FQGTGA. The CDR3 nucleotides read TGTGCCAGCAGCTTAACTCCAACCTACGAGCAGTACTTC. It is translated as CASSLTPTYEQYF.

About this clone: The identical CDR3 is also encoded by other nucleotide sequences in the sample. The chain links TRBV6-1 to TRBJ1-5; 8 nucleotides agree with TRBD1. There are 15 residues in the CDR3. Trimming took 6 bases from V and 1 from J; bases not matched to a gene: 5. Germline assignment: CDR1 MNHNS and CDR2 SASEGT. CDR3 residues: CASSLRTGSNQPQHF. DNA for the CDR3: TGTGCCAGCAGCCTACGGACAGGGAGCAATCAGCCCCAGCATTTT.

The chain carries TRBV15 and TRBJ2-5, with TRBD2 as a possible D gene (6 bases). Deletions cut 1 base from V and 5 bases from J, with 17 bases between. This CDR3 is built from 16 residues. CDR1 and CDR2 (germline): LNHNV, YYDKDF (reference sequence). The CDR3 DNA follows: TGTGCCACCAGCAGAGGGGACGGCGGGATCGACGAGACCCAGTACTTC. It codes for CATSRGDGGIDETQYF.

V gene TRBV21-1 combines with J gene TRBJ2-3; the table's D call, TRBD2, has no DNA check behind it. TRBV21-1 is a pseudogene locus. The CDR3 extends over 17 amino acids. Here the CDR3 DNA reads TGTGCCAGCAGCAAAGGGTCGGGAGCGGGGGCCGGGGATACGCAGTATTTT. Protein sequence: CASSKGSGAGAGDTQYF.

This chain uses TRBV5-1 with TRBJ1-1; the D gene is possibly TRBD1 (6 bases). The germline V and J ends were trimmed by 4 bases and 4 bases, with 11 bases remaining between them. Germline V gene sequence: CDR1 SGHRS, CDR2 YFSETQ. This CDR3 contains 13 residues. The CDR3 DNA sequence: TGCGCCAGCAGCGTGACAGGAGGCACTGAAGCTTTCTTT. This encodes CASSVTGGTEAFF.

The V and J genes are TRBV2 and TRBJ2-1, with TRBD2 matching over 8 bases. CDR3 length equals 15 residues. Germline V gives CDR1 SNHLY, CDR2 FYNNEI. V shed 7 bases and J 1 base; nucleotides not matched to a gene: 6. The DNA for the CDR3 is TGTGCCAGCATCGGCGGGAGGCCATCCTACAATGAGCAGTTCTTC. Amino acid sequence: CASIGGRPSYNEQFF.

CDR3 loop: CASSDGRGRDGYTF. The DNA of the CDR3 is TGTGCCAGCAGTGACGGCAGGGGAAGGGATGGCTACACCTTC. The chain joins TRBV6-4 to TRBJ1-2, with D possibly being TRBD1 (6 bases). V lost 2 bases to trimming and J lost 6 bases, with 13 bases between them. CDR1 is MRHNA, CDR2 SNTAGT, per germline. The CDR3 extends over 14 amino acids.

The rearrangement links TRBV7-2 to TRBJ1-5; D perhaps matches TRBD1 (5 bases). V was pared by 5 bases and J by 6 bases, with 17 bases between. Germline CDR1 reads SGHTA; CDR2 reads FQGNSA. The CDR3 contains 15 residues. The CDR3 reads CASSRGTPGVQPQHF. CDR3 in DNA: TGTGCCAGCAGCCGCGGGACGCCTGGGGTTCAGCCCCAGCATTTT.